This is a list of T cell receptor beta chains from one sample in a study of sequential checkpoint blockade in melanoma. Clones were read by immunoSEQ multiplex PCR, and TCRdb kept only the in-frame ones, dropping some. The profile covers about 19,000 clones, with more than 25% appearing a single time and roughly 6.8% taken by the ten largest. The sample here was tumor tissue (inferred from file names), taken from a patient given nivolumab and ipilimumab in sequence. These receptors all come from a human donor with melanoma. CDR3s include the opening cysteine and the closing phenylalanine or tryptophan. A D gene is named only where the DNA matches it firmly. Only part of the rows carry a size: once, few, many, or a class if the clone is expanded.

V: TRBV25-1
D: TRBD2
size: NA
J: TRBJ2-5
DNA: TGTGCCAGCAGTGAATATATAGCGGGACAAGAGACCCAGTACTTC
CDR3: CASSEYIAGQETQYF

V: TRBV6-7
D: NA
size: few
J: TRBJ2-1
DNA: TGTGCCAGCAGGCTTTTAGATGAGCAGTTCTTC
CDR3: CASRLLDEQFF

V: TRBV6-8
D: NA
size: few
J: TRBJ1-2
DNA: TGTGCCAGCAGTTACAGCCTCTCTCCGGGCTATGGCTACACCTTC
CDR3: CASSYSLSPGYGYTF

V: TRBV11-3
D: NA
size: NA
J: TRBJ2-3
DNA: TGTGCCAGCAGCTTAGTAAGGTCCGGGGCCGGTTTCGCAGATACGCAGTATTTT
CDR3: CASSLVRSGAGFADTQYF

V: TRBV11-3
D: TRBD1
size: few
J: TRBJ1-6
DNA: TGTGCCAGCAGCTTAGGACAGGGGTTTTATAATTCACCCCTCCACTTT
CDR3: CASSLGQGFYNSPLHF

V: TRBV30
D: TRBD2
size: few
J: TRBJ2-1
DNA: TGTGCCTGGAGTAGCGGTCGGGGACTACGCTACTACAATGAGCAGTTCTTC
CDR3: CAWSSGRGLRYYNEQFF

V: TRBV14
D: TRBD2
size: NA
J: TRBJ2-1
DNA: TGTGCCAGCAGCCCCCAAGATAGCGGGGGCCTTTGGGATGAGCAGTTCTTC
CDR3: CASSPQDSGGLWDEQFF

V: TRBV14
D: TRBD2
size: NA
J: TRBJ2-2
DNA: TGTGCCAGCAGTCGGACTAGCGGGGTCACCGGGGAGCTGTTTTTT
CDR3: CASSRTSGVTGELFF

V: TRBV6-8
D: NA
size: NA
J: TRBJ2-3
DNA: TGTGCCAGCACCACGGGGGGCCGAGATACGCAGTATTTT
CDR3: CASTTGGRDTQYF

V: TRBV18
D: NA
size: NA
J: TRBJ1-4
DNA: TGTGCCAGCTCACCCAATACGGGGGGAACTAATGAAAAACTGTTTTTT
CDR3: CASSPNTGGTNEKLFF

V: TRBV6-8
D: NA
size: many
J: TRBJ1-2
DNA: TGTGCCACCCTCGACAAAAGGGAGAGGGGAGGGTATGGCTACACCTTC
CDR3: CATLDKRERGGYGYTF

V: TRBV6-8
D: TRBD1
size: NA
J: TRBJ2-7
DNA: TGTGCCAGCAGCCCCCGGGACAGGGGATACGAGCAGTACTTC
CDR3: CASSPRDRGYEQYF

V: TRBV19
D: NA
size: NA
J: TRBJ2-4
DNA: TGTGCCAGTAGTATGTACAGGGAGGCCAAAAACATTCAGTACTTC
CDR3: CASSMYREAKNIQYF

V: TRBV6-1
D: NA
size: few
J: TRBJ2-5
DNA: TGTGCCAGCAGTGAAGGTGTCCGGACCCGACAAGAGACCCAGTACTTC
CDR3: CASSEGVRTRQETQYF

V: TRBV5-1
D: NA
size: NA
J: TRBJ2-3
DNA: TGCGCCAGCAGGGAATTGGAGGCCCTGGCAGATACGCAGTATTTT
CDR3: CASRELEALADTQYF

V: TRBV11-3
D: TRBD2
size: many
J: TRBJ2-7
DNA: TGTGCCAGCAGCTCCCGAGGGACTAGCGGGACGGGCGAGCAGTACTTC
CDR3: CASSSRGTSGTGEQYF

V: TRBV9
D: TRBD1
size: NA
J: TRBJ2-6
DNA: TGTGCCAGCAGCGCCAAAACGGGACAGCTCTCCTCTGGGGCCAACGTCCTGACTTTC
CDR3: CASSAKTGQLSSGANVLTF

V: TRBV19
D: NA
size: NA
J: TRBJ1-3
DNA: TGTGCCAGTAGTATACAGGGAAACACCATATATTTT
CDR3: CASSIQGNTIYF

V: TRBV5-1
D: TRBD1
size: once
J: TRBJ2-3
DNA: TGCGCCAGCAGCCGGGGACAGGGGCCTTACACAGATACGCAGTATTTT
CDR3: CASSRGQGPYTDTQYF

V: TRBV23-1
D: TRBD2
size: NA
J: TRBJ2-3
DNA: TGCGCCAGCAGCCAGGAATTAGCGGGGGGCACAGATACGCAGTATTTT
CDR3: CASSQELAGGTDTQYF

V: TRBV1
D: NA
size: few
J: TRBJ1-6
DNA: TGCGCCAGCAGCCAATACTGGACAGGGTATAATTCACCCCTCCACTTT
CDR3: CASSQYWTGYNSPLHF

V: TRBV9
D: TRBD2
size: NA
J: TRBJ2-1
DNA: TGTGCCAGCAGCCCCAGGGCGGGGGGAGTATATGAGCAGTTCTTC
CDR3: CASSPRAGGVYEQFF

V: TRBV14
D: TRBD1
size: NA
J: TRBJ2-1
DNA: TGTGCCAGCAGCAAACAGGGGGCTGGCCACAATGAGCAGTTCTTC
CDR3: CASSKQGAGHNEQFF

V: TRBV29-1
D: NA
size: NA
J: TRBJ1-1
DNA: TGCAGCGTTGCCCGGGACTGGAACACTGAAGCTTTCTTT
CDR3: CSVARDWNTEAFF

V: TRBV23-1
D: TRBD2
size: once
J: TRBJ2-5
DNA: TGCGCCAGCAGTCAATCGGGGACTAGCGATCCCAGGGGGGAGACCCAGTACTTC
CDR3: CASSQSGTSDPRGETQYF

V: TRBV9
D: NA
size: few
J: TRBJ2-6
DNA: TGTGCCAGCAGCGTAGGCCTGGGAGGGGCCAACGTCCTGACTTTC
CDR3: CASSVGLGGANVLTF

V: TRBV11-3
D: TRBD2
size: many
J: TRBJ2-3
DNA: TGTGCCAGCAGCTTAATCGCTAGCGGGACTAGCACAGATACGCAGTATTTT
CDR3: CASSLIASGTSTDTQYF

V: TRBV7-6
D: NA
size: few
J: TRBJ2-2
DNA: TGTGCCAGCAGCCTGCAAACCGCGAACACCGGGGAGCTGTTTTTT
CDR3: CASSLQTANTGELFF

V: TRBV19
D: TRBD2
size: few
J: TRBJ2-3
DNA: TGTGCCAGTAGCTCTCCGGGAGCTAGCGGGATAGATACGCAGTATTTT
CDR3: CASSSPGASGIDTQYF

V: TRBV18
D: NA
size: NA
J: TRBJ2-7
DNA: TGTGCCAGCTCACCTACGCCCCTCGAGCAGTACTTC
CDR3: CASSPTPLEQYF

V: TRBV10-3
D: NA
size: NA
J: TRBJ1-3
DNA: TGTGCCATCAGTGAGGAGGGCAGAGACGGGGACACCATATATTTT
CDR3: CAISEEGRDGDTIYF

V: TRBV11-3
D: TRBD1
size: NA
J: TRBJ1-6
DNA: TGTGCCAGCAGCTTAGGGGACAGTTATAATTCACCCCTCCACTTT
CDR3: CASSLGDSYNSPLHF

V: TRBV14
D: TRBD1
size: few
J: TRBJ2-7
DNA: TGTGCCAGCAGCCTATCACAGGGGGCGCGTCGGCAGTACTTC
CDR3: CASSLSQGARRQYF

V: TRBV19
D: NA
size: NA
J: TRBJ2-1
DNA: TGTGCCAGTAGCATAAAGAATGAGCAGTTCTTC
CDR3: CASSIKNEQFF

V: TRBV18
D: TRBD1
size: once
J: TRBJ2-2
DNA: TGTGCCAGCTCACGCTCGACAGGGGAAACCGGGGAGCTGTTTTTT
CDR3: CASSRSTGETGELFF

V: TRBV6-8
D: TRBD2
size: NA
J: TRBJ2-7
DNA: TGTGCCACCACGGGACTAGCGGGATCCGAGCAGTACTTC
CDR3: CATTGLAGSEQYF

V: TRBV10-1
D: TRBD2
size: NA
J: TRBJ2-5
DNA: TGCGCCAGCAGTGAGACTAGCGGGAGGGCCGCGGCCCAAGAGACCCAGTACTTC
CDR3: CASSETSGRAAAQETQYF

V: TRBV11-3
D: TRBD1
size: NA
J: TRBJ2-7
DNA: TGTGCCAGCAGCTTGGACAGGGTTAGGAACGAGCAGTACTTC
CDR3: CASSLDRVRNEQYF